The 28 T cell receptor beta chains given below trace back to one sample, sequenced in a study of blood T cells in healthy people across ages. Through a sample-barcoded 5' primer and a J-beta primer mix, a second PCR was run for roughly 6 to 12 cycles. TCRdb processed the 5' RACE reads anew with MiXCR; each CDR3 protein has one entry. This table holds hundreds of thousands of distinct CDR3 sequences, roughly 50% found once. What was sequenced was blood. The receptor source for this set is a woman in her sixties or seventies in good health.

This clonotype turned up a few times. The V gene is TRBV6-6, the J gene TRBJ2-7, with TRBD2 identical over 8 bases. The germline gives CDR1 MNHNY, CDR2 SVGAGI (reference sequence). J lost 2 bases, V lost 4 bases, and 7 bases had no gene match. This CDR3 has 15 residues. The DNA of the CDR3 is TGTGCCAGCAGTTCAGTAGCCGGGAGGGCCTACGAGCAGTACTTC. Translated: CASSSVAGRAYEQYF.

The table lists this clonotype with a few counts. V and J are TRBV28 and TRBJ2-6; tentatively, D is TRBD2 (6 bases). The CDR3 contains 18 residues. CDR1 is MDHEN and CDR2 is SYDVKM in the germline V gene. V shed 5 bases and J shed 0 bases, with 17 bases lying between them. The chain's CDR3 is CASSLRRDSSSGANVLTF. The CDR3 DNA reads as TGTGCCAGCAGTCTACGGCGGGACTCTAGCTCTGGGGCCAACGTCCTGACTTTC. Full variable domain (rest looked up from reference TRBV28 and TRBJ2-6): DVKVTQSSRYLVKRTGEKVFLECVQDMDHENMFWYRQDPGLGLRLIYFSYDVKMKEKGDIPEGYSVSREKKERFSLILESASTNQTSMYLCASSLRRDSSSGANVLTFGAGSRLTVL.

The table lists this clonotype with a count of one. V and J are TRBV28 and TRBJ2-1; weak D call: TRBD2 (6 bases). The CDR3 has 15 residues. Germline V gene sequence: CDR1 MDHEN, CDR2 SYDVKM. V lost 5 bases and J lost 5, with 16 bases in between. The CDR3: CASSPQKRGDNEQFF. The CDR3 nucleotides are TGTGCCAGCAGTCCCCAAAAGCGCGGGGACAATGAGCAGTTCTTC.

This clonotype occurred a few times. The chain links TRBV7-8 to TRBJ2-5; 9 nucleotides agree with TRBD1. Looked up from germline, CDR1 is SGHVS and CDR2 is FQNEAQ. The CDR3 is 16 residues long. Trimming at V came to 8 bases and at J to 4 bases, leaving 14 bases not matched to a gene. The DNA for the CDR3 is TGTGCCAGCTTATCCGGGACAGGGCTTTGGGGAGAGACCCAGTACTTC. It translates to CASLSGTGLWGETQYF. The full variable domain, with the rest looked up from reference TRBV7-8 and TRBJ2-5, is GAGVSQSPRYKVAKRGQDVALRCDPISGHVSLFWYQQALGQGPEFLTYFQNEAQLDKSGLPSDRFFAERPEGSVSTLKIQRTQQEDSAVYLCASLSGTGLWGETQYFGPGTRLLVL.

The chain couples TRBV20-1 to TRBJ1-6; 7 positions agree with TRBD1. There are 14 residues in the CDR3. The trim removed 3 bases at V and 9 bases at J, leaving 8 bases unmatched. Germline values: CDR1 DFQATT, CDR2 SNEGSKA (reference sequence). CDR3 bases: TGCAGTGCTAGGGCGACAGGGCTTTCTTCACCCCTCCACTTT. Its protein is CSARATGLSSPLHF.

Concerning this clonotype itself: A junction boundary mismatches the germline segment, possibly from a read error. V usage is TRBV3-1 and J usage is TRBJ1-4; D gene ambiguous. This CDR3 spans 15 amino acids. The germline V gene has CDR1 LGHDT and CDR2 YNNKEL (reference sequence). In nucleotides, the CDR3 is TGTGCCAGCAGCCAAGGGACGCCAACTAATGACAAACTGTTTTTT. Translated: CASSQGTPTNDKLFF.

The chain uses TRBV4-2 and TRBJ2-7; 10 bases align to TRBD1. Per the germline V gene, CDR1 is LGHNA and CDR2 is YNFKEQ. CDR3 length: 17 residues. The junction had 13 bases not matched to a gene; V was cut back by 5 bases and J by 3 bases. In DNA form, the CDR3 reads TGTGCCAGCAGCAGACGAGGACAGGGGGACCTAGGCTACGAGCAGTACTTC. Encoded protein: CASSRRGQGDLGYEQYF.

J is TRBJ2-7 and V is TRBV7-2, with D unclear. V was pared by 1 base and J by 2 bases, with 9 bases between. Germline V gene data show CDR1 as SGHTA and CDR2 as FQGNSA. The CDR3 spans 14 residues. In DNA, the CDR3 is TGTGCCAGCAGCTTAGTCGTCGGCCCCTACGAGCAGTACTTC. Protein sequence: CASSLVVGPYEQYF.

The V call is TRBV6-5, the J call TRBJ1-4; TRBD1 is a possible D gene (6 bases). This CDR3 region has 15 residues. CDR1 and CDR2 from the germline V gene are MNHEY and SVGAGI. V was shortened by 6 bases and J by 8 bases, with 19 bases between the two germline ends. The CDR3 reads CASRGEGQRVEKLFF. Written as DNA, the CDR3 is TGTGCCAGCAGGGGTGAAGGACAGAGGGTCGAAAAACTGTTTTTT.

The chain recombines TRBV13 with TRBJ2-7; 11 bases are shared with TRBD2. Germline-derived CDR1 and CDR2 are PRHDT and FYEKMQ (reference sequence). This CDR3 region has 18 residues. Trimming took 5 bases from V and 7 from J; bases not matched to a gene: 19. As DNA, the CDR3 is TGTGCCAGCAGCCACAGACAGGGAACTAGCGGGAGCCTCAATGAGCAGTACTTC. It codes for CASSHRQGTSGSLNEQYF.

The chain recombines TRBV6-6 with TRBJ2-3, with D perhaps matching TRBD1 (5 bases). Germline CDR1 reads MNHNY; CDR2 reads SVGAGI (reference sequence). The CDR3 is 15 residues long. V gave up 7 bases and J gave up 2 bases, with 16 bases separating them. In DNA form, the CDR3 reads TGTGCCAGCACCCCCTGGGGCGGAGTCACAGATACGCAGTATTTT. This encodes CASTPWGGVTDTQYF.

V and J are TRBV28 and TRBJ2-1, with 7 bases aligning to TRBD2. CDR3 size: 15 residues. Losses at the gene ends were 1 base for V and 7 bases for J; bases not matched to a gene: 7. Germline V gene sequence: CDR1 MDHEN, CDR2 SYDVKM. The CDR3 DNA reads as TGTGCCAGCAGTTTATTCGGAGGGAGGGCAAATGAGCAGTTCTTC. Translated, it gives CASSLFGGRANEQFF.

This clonotype came up a few times. The chain links TRBV10-3 to TRBJ2-7, with D maybe TRBD2 (6 bases). V dropped 0 bases and J dropped 4 bases, with 13 bases sitting between them. Germline-derived CDR1 and CDR2 are ENHRY and SYGVKD. The CDR3 has 15 amino acids. DNA of the CDR3: TGTGCCATCAGTGAGTCCGGGACTGGACGTTACGAGCAGTACTTC. It encodes CAISESGTGRYEQYF.

The gene calls are TRBV12-3 or TRBV12-4 and TRBJ1-1; 10 bases match TRBD1. Germline trimming cut 4 bases from V and 0 bases from J; bases unmatched to any gene: 8. The CDR3 totals 17 residues. The chain's CDR3 is CASSSIRDRGMNTEAFF. The CDR3 region has the DNA TGTGCCAGCAGTTCAATCCGGGACAGGGGAATGAACACTGAAGCTTTCTTT.

This clonotype was counted between two and nine times. A read error may produce the germline difference seen at one junction end. This rearrangement joins TRBV2 to TRBJ2-7; D call uncertain. This CDR3 region has 12 residues. Germline V gene sequence: CDR1 SNHLY, CDR2 FYNNEI. The chain's CDR3 is CASSRSAYEQYF. The DNA for the CDR3 is TGTGCCAGCAGTAGGAGTGCCTACGAGCAGTACTTT.

In its sample, this clonotype was seen once. One end of the junction is discordant with germline, which a read error may explain. The chain is built from TRBV12-3 or TRBV12-4 and TRBJ2-7; no definite D call. The CDR3 has 12 amino acids. The CDR3: CANSRYVHEQYF. CDR3 bases: TGTGCCAACAGTCGCTACGTCCACGAGCAGTACTTC.

The chain links TRBV20-1 to TRBJ2-7; TRBD1 matches at 8 bases. CDR3 size: 15 residues. Germline V lookup: CDR1 DFQATT, CDR2 SNEGSKA (reference sequence). The ends lost 2 bases at V and 3 bases at J; junction bases unmatched: 9. The CDR3 loop is CSARRPGGRYYEQYF. DNA for the CDR3: TGCAGTGCTAGAAGGCCAGGGGGCCGGTACTACGAGCAGTACTTC.

In this sample, this clonotype turned up many times. The chain recombines TRBV5-1 with TRBJ2-7; no definite D call. CDR3 size: 15 residues. The V gene's germline CDR1 is SGHRS and CDR2 YFSETQ. The germline V and J ends were trimmed by 3 bases and 1 base, with 14 bases remaining between them. The CDR3 sequence: CASSSGLLMSYEQYF. The CDR3 DNA follows: TGCGCCAGCAGCTCGGGCCTCCTTATGTCCTACGAGCAGTACTTC. Complete variable domain (other parts from reference TRBV5-1 and TRBJ2-7): KAGVTQTPRYLIKTRGQQVTLSCSPISGHRSVSWYQQTPGQGLQFLFEYFSETQRNKGNFPGRFSGRQFSNSRSEMNVSTLELGDSALYLCASSSGLLMSYEQYFGPGTRLTVT.

This clonotype was detected a few times. V gene TRBV7-9 combines with J gene TRBJ1-2; no clear D. The CDR3 is made up of 15 amino acids. Germline loops: CDR1 SEHNR, CDR2 FQNEAQ (reference sequence). Deletions cut 1 base from V and 0 bases from J, with 9 bases between. The CDR3 loop reads CASSLGGKTNYGYTF. CDR3 nucleotides: TGTGCCAGCAGCTTAGGGGGAAAGACTAACTATGGCTACACCTTC.

The V call is TRBV9, the J call TRBJ2-7; 16 nucleotides match TRBD2. Germline assignment: CDR1 SGDLS and CDR2 YYNGEE. The V segment lost 3 bases and the J segment 3 bases; nucleotides outside the gene matches: 3. The CDR3 runs 16 residues. This chain's CDR3 is CASSEGLAGGVYEQYF. The CDR3 DNA reads as TGTGCCAGCAGCGAGGGACTAGCGGGAGGGGTCTACGAGCAGTACTTC.

This rearrangement joins TRBV7-9 to TRBJ1-6; tentatively, D is TRBD1 (6 bases). This CDR3 is 16 amino acids long. Looked up from germline, CDR1 is SEHNR and CDR2 is FQNEAQ (reference sequence). The germline V and J ends were trimmed by 4 bases and 2 bases, with 12 bases remaining between them. The CDR3 nucleotides are TGTGCCAGCAGCTACCACAGGGTTGCCTATAATTCACCCCTCCACTTT. Amino acid sequence: CASSYHRVAYNSPLHF.

The rearrangement uses TRBV5-1 and TRBJ2-5; 9 bases align to TRBD1. The V and J ends lost 7 bases and 13 bases, in that order; junction bases with no gene match: 11. The CDR3 is made up of 12 amino acids. Germline V gene sequence: CDR1 SGHRS, CDR2 YFSETQ. The CDR3 here is CASGDRAGERYF. Here the CDR3 DNA reads TGCGCCAGCGGGGACAGGGCAGGAGAGCGGTACTTC.

The V and J genes are TRBV7-2 and TRBJ2-7; D ambiguous. Trimming removed 2 bases from V and 7 bases from J, with 12 bases in between. The CDR3 has 13 amino acids. Germline V gene sequence: CDR1 SGHTA, CDR2 FQGNSA. The CDR3 coding sequence is TGTGCCAGCAGCTTATTTAGAGAAGATGAGCAGTACTTC. It translates to CASSLFREDEQYF.

This clonotype was counted a few times. The V and J genes are TRBV12-3 or TRBV12-4 and TRBJ1-4; perhaps TRBD1 as D (5 bases). V was cut by 10 bases and J by 8 bases, with 23 bases left in between. This CDR3 has 15 amino acids. The CDR3 DNA reads TGTGCCACCAGACTTGACAGCGGCTTGGGGGAAAAACTGTTTTTT. Its translation: CATRLDSGLGEKLFF.

This chain links TRBV7-9 with TRBJ2-7; D remains ambiguous. Germline V lookup: CDR1 SEHNR, CDR2 FQNEAQ (reference sequence). This CDR3 region has 12 residues. The V end lost 7 bases, the J end lost 2 bases, and 9 bases lay between the germline ends. The CDR3 DNA sequence: TGTGCCAGCAACCGTGAAACCTACGAGCAGTACTTC. It codes for CASNRETYEQYF.

CDR3 in amino acids: CASTVAGGGYNEQFF. CDR3 sequence (DNA): TGTGCCAGCACGGTAGCGGGTGGGGGGTACAATGAGCAGTTCTTC. V usage is TRBV9 and J usage is TRBJ2-1, with 7 bases lining up with TRBD2. The V gene's germline CDR1 is SGDLS and CDR2 YYNGEE. This CDR3 has 15 amino acids. V was pared by 6 bases and J by 4 bases, with 10 bases of the junction left unmatched. The full variable domain, rest sourced from reference TRBV9 and TRBJ2-1, is DSGVTQTPKHLITATGQRVTLRCSPRSGDLSVYWYQQSLDQGLQFLIQYYNGEERAKGNILERFSAQQFPDLHSELNLSSLELGDSALYFCASTVAGGGYNEQFFGPGTRLTVL.

The J gene is TRBJ1-2, the V gene TRBV5-1; no clear D gene. There are 15 residues in the CDR3. Germline loops: CDR1 SGHRS, CDR2 YFSETQ. The V gene lost 0 bases and the J gene lost 3 bases, with 12 bases spanning the gap. CDR3 sequence (DNA): TGCGCCAGCAGCTTGGCCGGGGAGCCCTACTATGGCTACACCTTC. Translation: CASSLAGEPYYGYTF.

This chain connects TRBV29-1 to TRBJ2-7; TRBD2 matches at 7 bases. Germline-derived CDR1 and CDR2 are SQVTM and ANQGSEA. This CDR3 contains 14 residues. V dropped 0 bases and J dropped 3; count of bases not matched to a gene: 5. CDR3 region: CSVEDPLADYEQYF. CDR3 bases: TGCAGCGTTGAAGATCCGCTAGCGGACTACGAGCAGTACTTC.